This TCR beta chain comes out of a study of a mutant IDH1 vaccine in newly diagnosed glioma (dated by TCRdb to the early 2020s). The study in broad terms: Vaccination started 4-6 weeks after radiotherapy alone, or was given together with temozolomide cycles in the groups whose treatment included chemotherapy. Of the approximately 30 treated patients, about 60% were male and around 40% were female, and the mean age was approximately 40 years. Before enrollment, most patients had been given radiochemotherapy with temozolomide as standard therapy, while the rest had received either radiotherapy alone or temozolomide alone. The week-35 safety follow-up was designated visit V12, and the week-47 end of study was designated visit V13. Peripheral blood was collected at six visits: V03 (baseline), V05, V07, V10, V12 and V13. For exploratory analyses, longitudinal TCRB deep sequencing was carried out in approximately 25 treated patients wherever samples were available.

Details on this clone: Its antigen is still unknown. No base quality information exists; no much larger clone differs at one position.

The library was obtained by the immunoSEQ multiplex PCR assay. The hsTCRB Kit was used according to the manufacturer's protocol to amplify rearranged TCR beta chain sequences. TCRB libraries were sequenced on an Illumina MiSeq. The source study handled its data this way. Demultiplexing, trimming and gene mapping were performed with the kit vendor's proprietary platform. TCRdb limited this immuneACCESS table to in-frame rearrangements with V and J called. A share of clones is missing; checked studies link under half to unresolved V genes, and the rest is unexplained. That table is the source of V, J and clone size, and D and trimming were worked out from the DNA. Recorded for this sample are 30,000 to 40,000 clones; about nine tenths of them occurred a single time. The top ten clonotypes cover approximately 2% of the sample. The sample's time point, from its label and the paper: week 47, end of study. Each vaccine dose, consisting of 300 ug of a 20-mer mutant IDH1 peptide in Montanide, was administered subcutaneously with topical imiquimod. Patients were given eight vaccinations, in weeks 1, 3, 5, 7, 11, 15, 19 and 23, which matched visits V03 through V10. All donors had newly diagnosed IDH1-mutant astrocytomas of WHO grade 3 or 4 that showed loss of nuclear ATRX. The samples were drawn from NOA16, a multicentre, single-arm, open-label phase I trial in Germany that tested a mutant IDH1 peptide vaccine in humans for the first time. Genomic DNA for TCRB sequencing was isolated from EDTA blood with the DNeasy Blood and Tissue Kit.

Study-wide findings and limitations: It was noted by the authors that analyses of patient blood samples could not be reproduced owing to sample limitations. Selection of PBMC samples for TCRB deep sequencing was based on availability. Pseudoprogression seemed to be unrelated to changes in the top peripheral T cell clonotypes found by TCRB sequencing. Immune responses induced by the vaccine were seen in about 93% of patients across multiple MHC alleles.

The sequenced sample was PBMCs, obtained from a glioma patient whose treatment included an IDH1 peptide vaccine. The sequence was obtained from a man aged 40-49 years with glioma.

The DNA is as follows: TGTGCCAGCAGTTTCGACAGCCTGAATTCACCCCTCCACTTT. The encoded protein is CASSFDSLNSPLHF. In this chain, TRBV6-1 is recombined with TRBJ1-6, with a weak D call of TRBD1 (5 bases match). V is cut by 5 bases and J by 7 bases, and the space between the germline ends is 12 bases. From the cysteine up to the phenylalanine, the CDR3 has a length of 14 residues. Just CDR3 DNA is preserved here, 42 bases in frame from base 1. The germline V gene supplies CDR1 MNHNS and CDR2 SASEGT.